A selection of T cell receptor beta chains follows, all from one sample in a study of blood T cell repertoires in COVID-19. Only in-frame clones appear in the TCRdb table, and some are missing; sequencing was by immunoSEQ multiplex PCR. The profile shows some 330,000 clones, over 75% of them singletons. The sequenced sample consisted of PBMCs or T cells enriched from blood (not recorded which). The receptors come from a man between 25 and 39 years old who had recovered from COVID-19. The CDR3 runs from the conserved cysteine through the conserved F or W. The D gene is left open where the match is weak. A row's size may be missing; if present it is once, few, many or a size class.

V	size	D	J	DNA	CDR3
TRBV11-2	.	TRBD1	TRBJ1-1	TGTGCCAGCAGCAATACAGGGGGCACTGAAGCTTTCTTT	CASSNTGGTEAFF
TRBV21-1	.	.	TRBJ1-1	TGTGCCAGCAGCAAAGGACAGGGGAGGGACACTGAAGCTTTCTTT	CASSKGQGRDTEAFF
TRBV10-3	.	TRBD1	TRBJ2-3	TGTGCCATCGGGACAGGGGCAGATACGCAGTATTTT	CAIGTGADTQYF
TRBV11-2	few	.	TRBJ1-1	TGTGCCAGCAGCTTAGACAGCGGGGGGACTGAAGCTTTCTTT	CASSLDSGGTEAFF
TRBV10-3	.	.	TRBJ1-5	TGTGCCATCAGTGAGTCGTACGGGGTAACGCAGGGGAGCAATCAGCCCCAGCATTTT	CAISESYGVTQGSNQPQHF
TRBV19	.	TRBD1	TRBJ2-1	TGTGCCAGTAGTATAGCTGCAGGGGGCGCGTACAATGAGCAGTTCTTC	CASSIAAGGAYNEQFF
TRBV30	.	TRBD1	TRBJ1-1	TGTGCCTGGAGTGGGGTGGGACAGGAAGCTTTCTTT	CAWSGVGQEAFF
TRBV4-1	.	TRBD1	TRBJ2-3	TGCGCCAGCAGCCAAGATCAGGACAGGGTTGCAGATACGCAGTATTTT	CASSQDQDRVADTQYF
TRBV11-3	.	.	TRBJ1-5	TGTGCCAGCAGCTATCAGGGGAATCAGCCCCAGCATTTT	CASSYQGNQPQHF
TRBV7-6	.	TRBD1	TRBJ2-5	TGTGCCAGCAGCTTAGAGGGTACAGGGGGCTGGAAGACCCAGTACTTC	CASSLEGTGGWKTQYF
TRBV6-5	.	.	TRBJ1-2	TGTGCCAGCAGTCCTGGGGAGGCTAACTATGGCTACACCTTC	CASSPGEANYGYTF
TRBV6-5	.	.	TRBJ1-5	TGTGCCAGCTTGCTCTCTGCGTATCAGCCCCAGCATTTT	CASLLSAYQPQHF
TRBV19	.	TRBD1	TRBJ2-7	TGTGCCAGTAGTATCGGACGGGACAGACCCCGCTACGAGCAGTACTTC	CASSIGRDRPRYEQYF
TRBV5-1	.	TRBD1	TRBJ2-2	TGCGCCAGCAGCCATGACAGGGGGGTCGGGGAGCTGTTTTTT	CASSHDRGVGELFF